This T cell receptor (beta chain) was recovered during a study of blood T cells in healthy people across ages. This CDR3 comprises 15 residues. Per the germline V gene, CDR1 is SGHRS and CDR2 is YFSETQ. A second about 7 to 11 cycle PCR used barcoded and J-beta primers. TCRdb processed the 5' RACE reads anew with MiXCR; each CDR3 protein has one entry. Of hundreds of thousands of distinct CDR3 sequences in the sample, 58% were seen once. This TCR was sampled from a man aged 55 to 70 in good health. The gene calls are TRBV5-1 and TRBJ2-5; 8 nucleotides align to TRBD1. Judging by the DNA end, TRBJ2-7 fits better; the J call may be wrong. Sample: blood. The CDR3 sequence: CASSTPGQEFYEQYF. Here the CDR3 DNA reads TGCGCCAGCAGCACCCCGGGACAGGAATTCTACGAGCAGTACTTC.